This T cell receptor (beta chain) was sequenced during a study of post-analysis software for immune sequencing data. About the study: Patients had relapsing-remitting, secondary progressive or progressive-relapsing multiple sclerosis; some lacked subtype.

The germline V gene encodes CDR1 DFQATT and CDR2 SNEGSKA (reference sequence). J was trimmed by 7 bases and V by 4 bases; bases with no gene match: 13. The CDR3 loop spans 16 amino acids. On this clonotype itself: Its matching antigen is unknown.

General study points: Patients carried roughly 5 TRBV segments more frequently than controls did, and TRBV5-6, TRBV5-1 and TRBV20-1 were among them. People with multiple sclerosis had a significantly lower normalized Chao1 diversity than controls did.

Incorporated into the TCR beta cDNA libraries were unique molecular identifiers, which served to reduce PCR and sequencing biases. One entry per CDR3 protein results from TCRdb running MiXCR on the PCR reads. The sample shows approximately 730,000 distinct CDR3 sequences, 40% to 55% of them seen only once. This clonotype originated in a girl aged 10 to 17 with multiple sclerosis. Material: blood. The chain carries TRBV20-1 and TRBJ1-4; 9 bases line up with TRBD1. CDR3 nucleotide sequence: TGCAGTGCTACTACAGGGGGCCTTACGTATGGTGAAAAACTGTTTTTT. Translation gives CSATTGGLTYGEKLFF.